This T cell receptor (beta chain) was sequenced in a study of regulatory T cells in long-lasting Graves disease. Described time point: newly diagnosed GD, antithyroid drugs for less than 3 months. RNA from PBMCs was the source of the TCR library. Investigators prepared the TCR beta libraries by applying iRepertoire HTBI primers and Arm-PCR of CDR3 regions. TCRdb re-called the multiplex PCR reads through MiXCR, storing one row per CDR3 protein. The sample holds 400,000 to 500,000 distinct CDR3 sequences, around 13% seen once. The sample holds many counts of this clonotype. The sample was also reused in another study, on T cells in Graves' hyperthyroidism and ophthalmopathy. That source adds: Not enrolled were patients with uncontrolled infection, other autoimmune disease, pregnancy or lactation.

The material was peripheral blood mononuclear cells (PBMCs), obtained at new diagnosis, from a patient treated with antithyroid drugs. This TCR came from a woman aged 45-59 years with Graves disease.

The CDR3 region has the DNA TGCGCCAGCAGCCAGATACGACAGGGACGGGACACAGATACGCAGTATTTT. Translation: CASSQIRQGRDTDTQYF. The chain links TRBV4-1 to TRBJ2-3; 7 positions match TRBD1. Germline trimming cut 3 bases from V and 2 bases from J; bases unmatched to any gene: 11. The V gene's germline CDR1 is MGHRA and CDR2 YSYEKL. The CDR3 spans 17 residues.